This TCR beta chain is drawn from a study of control samples from healthy donors and cancer patients. CDR1 and CDR2 (germline): SGHAT, FQNNGV. The CDR3 sequence is 13 residues long. V shed 8 bases and J shed 8 bases, with 18 bases lying between them. The table came from immunoSEQ multiplex PCR; TCRdb's copy has only in-frame clones and leaves some out. The table shows approximately 230,000 clones, with over 75% occurring only once. The TCR was taken from a woman aged 55-75 years with lung cancer. The chain carries TRBV11-2 and TRBJ1-2; D is perhaps TRBD1 (5 bases). The sequenced material came from PBMCs. The CDR3 coding sequence is TGTGCCAGCCGTCAAAGGGGCGACCTGGGCTACACCTTC. Protein: CASRQRGDLGYTF.